This is a list of T cell receptor beta chains from one sample in a study of cytomegalovirus exposure and HLA in healthy donors. Some clones are missing from TCRdb's copy, which holds only in-frame ones; the method was immunoSEQ multiplex PCR. Of 150,000 to 200,000 clones in the sample, roughly 80% were seen once. Sequenced input: PBMCs. The receptor set was obtained from a woman aged 40 to 49 in good health and CMV-seronegative. The CDR3 runs from the conserved cysteine through the conserved F or W. Each record gives: J gene, V gene, CDR3 protein.

J: TRBJ1-1
V: TRBV19
CDR3: CASSIGRVNTEAFF

J: TRBJ2-3
V: TRBV13
CDR3: CASSFRPGGGDTQYF

J: TRBJ2-6
V: TRBV9
CDR3: CASSVSSSGANVLTF

J: TRBJ2-5
V: TRBV10-1
CDR3: CASSESGALGQETQYF

J: TRBJ2-1
V: TRBV4-2
CDR3: CASSQDWRPGLASSYNEQFF

J: TRBJ2-7
V: TRBV6-5
CDR3: CASSFRYRDRGGEQYF

J: TRBJ2-5
V: TRBV19
CDR3: CASSIVDRQETQYF

J: TRBJ1-5
V: TRBV6-1
CDR3: CASSERGVVSGGQPQHF

J: TRBJ1-2
V: TRBV19
CDR3: CASSIDRSYGYTF

J: TRBJ2-7
V: TRBV29-1
CDR3: CCVAGGSYEQYF

J: TRBJ1-2
V: TRBV27
CDR3: CASSPHRAGEYGYTF

J: TRBJ1-6
V: TRBV28
CDR3: CASRLRRTGGLSPLHF

J: TRBJ2-1
V: TRBV18
CDR3: CASARIDRGNNEQFF

J: TRBJ2-1
V: TRBV7-9
CDR3: CASSYAAGQQFF

J: TRBJ1-2
V: TRBV7-9
CDR3: CASSSSTGLGYTF

J: TRBJ1-2
V: TRBV27
CDR3: CASRFSGGRNYGYTF

J: TRBJ1-1
V: TRBV6-1
CDR3: CASTEGGEWTEAFF

J: TRBJ2-1
V: TRBV2
CDR3: CASRTGNSYNEQFF

J: TRBJ2-1
V: TRBV11-1
CDR3: CASSLRTVGGYNEQFF

J: TRBJ1-4
V: TRBV9
CDR3: CASSVSGGFEKLFF

J: TRBJ2-3
V: TRBV6-6
CDR3: CASSSLAIDTQYF

J: TRBJ1-1
V: TRBV4-1
CDR3: CASYDGGARETEAFF

J: TRBJ1-2
V: TRBV28
CDR3: CASSLLLRPYGYTF

J: TRBJ1-2
V: TRBV5-4
CDR3: CASSLVSGRETF

J: TRBJ1-1
V: TRBV5-4
CDR3: CASTPSTDRVEAFF

J: TRBJ1-2
V: TRBV5-1
CDR3: CASSLLGQGNYGYTF

J: TRBJ1-2
V: TRBV7-8
CDR3: CASSPYLEEGFLYGYTF

J: TRBJ2-3
V: TRBV9
CDR3: CASSGRGGRSDTQYF

J: TRBJ1-1
V: TRBV6-5
CDR3: CASGPTGVNTEAFF

J: TRBJ1-1
V: TRBV5-4
CDR3: CASSLGHVNTEAFF

J: TRBJ2-7
V: TRBV6-1
CDR3: CASTWGGEGEQYF

J: TRBJ1-4
V: TRBV23-1
CDR3: CASMPGEKLFF

J: TRBJ2-7
V: TRBV19
CDR3: CASRLGQGSYEQYF

J: TRBJ2-3
V: TRBV7-8
CDR3: CASRTGGVNTDTQYF